These T cell receptor beta chains were read from a single sample in a study of T cell responses to AZD1222 COVID-19 vaccine. Some clones are missing from TCRdb's copy, which holds only in-frame ones; the method was immunoSEQ multiplex PCR. This table has roughly 100,000 clones, around 90% appearing once. The starting material was peripheral blood, obtained 28 days after the second AZD1222 dose. The source is an adult who received the AZD1222 COVID-19 vaccine. CDR3s include the opening cysteine and the closing phenylalanine or tryptophan. Each record gives: J gene, V gene, D gene, CDR3 DNA, CDR3 protein. D genes are given only for firm matches.

>TRBJ1-3|TRBV14|TRBD1
TGTGCCAGCAGGCAACAGGGGACTGGAAACACCATATATTTT
CASRQQGTGNTIYF
>TRBJ2-2|TRBV7-9|NA
TGTGCCAGCAGCTTCGTTTGGACAGACTCGAACACCGGGGAGCTGTTTTTT
CASSFVWTDSNTGELFF
>TRBJ2-7|TRBV14|NA
TGTGCCAGCACCCCGGACTCCCACGAGCAGTACTTC
CASTPDSHEQYF
>TRBJ1-1|TRBV28|NA
TGTGCCAGCAGTTTATGGGCGGCTGAAGCTTTCTTT
CASSLWAAEAFF
>TRBJ2-1|TRBV6-2/TRBV6-3|TRBD2
TGTGCCAGCAGTTACTCGCCACTAGCGGGGGGCAACAATGAGCAGTTCTTC
CASSYSPLAGGNNEQFF
>TRBJ1-2|TRBV9|NA
TGTGCCAGCAGCGTAGGACTACCAGCTAACTATGGCTACACCTTC
CASSVGLPANYGYTF
>TRBJ2-7|TRBV11-2|NA
TGTGCCAGCAGCTTAGATGGGGACACATACGAGCAGTACTTC
CASSLDGDTYEQYF
>TRBJ1-5|TRBV7-9|TRBD1
TGTGCCAGCAGCCTGACAGGGACTCAGCCCCAGCATTTT
CASSLTGTQPQHF
>TRBJ1-6|TRBV7-9|TRBD1
TGTGCCAGCAGCCGGGACAGTAATAATTCACCCCTCCACTTT
CASSRDSNNSPLHF
>TRBJ1-1|TRBV7-9|NA
TGTGCCAGCAGCTTAGGAGGGAAGACCACTGAAGCTTTCTTT
CASSLGGKTTEAFF
>TRBJ2-3|TRBV3-1/TRBV3-2|TRBD2
TGTGCCAGCAGCCAAGAGGGTCTAGCGGGGGCCCGAGAGACAGATACGCAGTATTTT
CASSQEGLAGARETDTQYF
>TRBJ1-5|TRBV6-5|NA
TGTGCCAGCAGTTACTCGAGCGGGGGGCAGCCCCAGCATTTT
CASSYSSGGQPQHF
>TRBJ1-2|TRBV27|NA
TGTGCCAGCAGTTTAGGGACGCTTGGCTACACCTTC
CASSLGTLGYTF
>TRBJ2-3|TRBV4-2|TRBD2
TGTGCCAGCAGCCAAGATAGAGCGGGGGGGCTCACAGATACGCAGTATTTT
CASSQDRAGGLTDTQYF
>TRBJ2-3|TRBV27|NA
TGTGCCAGCACCAGGGGGGGCCTTGTCACAGATACGCAGTATTTT
CASTRGGLVTDTQYF
>TRBJ2-7|TRBV11-3|NA
TGTGCCAGCAGCCGTTCCGCGGTAGATTACGAGCAGTACTTC
CASSRSAVDYEQYF
>TRBJ1-1|TRBV6-5|NA
TGTGCCAGCGGACACAGGGATCGGAAAACTGAAGCTTTCTTT
CASGHRDRKTEAFF